These 5 T cell receptor beta chains came from one sample sequenced in a study of blood T cell repertoires in COVID-19. Profiling relied on immunoSEQ multiplex PCR, and the TCRdb table lists in-frame clones only, not all of them. Of around 450,000 clones in the sample, roughly 87% were seen once. The sequencing sample was made of PBMCs or T cells enriched from blood (not recorded which). The receptors stem from a woman younger than 30 who had recovered from COVID-19.

The rearrangement uses TRBV18 and TRBJ2-5; a weak D match, TRBD1 (6 bases). V lost 3 bases and J 1 base, leaving 12 bases between the germline ends. Germline V lookup: CDR1 KGHSH, CDR2 LQKENI. This CDR3 has 15 amino acids. In DNA form, the CDR3 reads TGTGCCAGCTCACCGCAGGACAGCTTCCAAGAGACCCAGTACTTC. Protein: CASSPQDSFQETQYF.

In its sample, this clone was seen once. The chain employs TRBV5-1 and TRBJ2-2; TRBD1 might be the D (5 bases). Germline V CDR1 and CDR2: SGHRS, YFSETQ. The CDR3 length is 16 residues. Trimming left V 1 base short and J 1 base short, with 11 bases between. The DNA of the CDR3 is TGCGCCAGCAGCTTGCTAGGGGCAGGGAACACCGGGGAGCTGTTTTTT. Translation: CASSLLGAGNTGELFF.

The gene calls are TRBV6-9 and TRBJ2-1; 9 bases are shared with TRBD1. The ends lost 4 bases at V and 1 base at J; junction bases unmatched: 2. Germline loops: CDR1 MNHGY, CDR2 SVAAGI. The length of the CDR3 is 15 residues. The CDR3 DNA reads as TGTGCCAGCAGTTTGGACAGGGGATCCTACAATGAGCAGTTCTTC. As protein: CASSLDRGSYNEQFF.

This clone was seen just once. The chain couples TRBV5-4 to TRBJ1-2; perhaps TRBD1 as D (6 bases). CDR1 and CDR2 from the germline V gene are SGHNT and YYREEE (reference sequence). Trimming stripped 2 bases from V and 7 bases from J, with 18 bases between. This CDR3 has 15 residues. Here the CDR3 DNA reads TGTGCCAGCAGCTTCGACAGGCTCCGTAAAGGTGGCTACACCTTC. Its translation is CASSFDRLRKGGYTF.

The chain uses TRBV7-8 and TRBJ1-2; 7 positions match TRBD1. CDR3 length: 15 residues. The germline V gene has CDR1 SGHVS and CDR2 FQNEAQ. After removal of 5 bases from V and 6 bases from J, the junction contained 12 bases not matched to a gene. DNA for the CDR3: TGTGCCAGCAGCCGCCTTGGAGACAGGGCCCATGGCTACACCTTC. It yields the protein CASSRLGDRAHGYTF.